A single sample gave rise to the 12 T cell receptor beta chains below, sequenced in a study of blood T cell repertoires in COVID-19. Clones were read by immunoSEQ multiplex PCR, and TCRdb kept only the in-frame ones, dropping some. The repertoire has 310,000 or so clones, 80% to 90% of them found once; the top ten carry approximately 9.4%. The specimen sequenced was peripheral blood. These receptors came from a man in his thirties or forties with COVID-19, enrolled during active disease.

The V call is TRBV30, the J call TRBJ2-7; D unclear. CDR3 length: 12 amino acids. CDR1 and CDR2 from the germline V gene are GTSNPN and SVGIG (reference sequence). V was shortened by 0 bases and J by 5 bases, with 8 bases between the two germline ends. The CDR3, as DNA: TGTGCCTGGAGTGTACTATACAACGAGCAGTACTTC. This translates into CAWSVLYNEQYF.

The V call is TRBV24-1, the J call TRBJ2-1; TRBD1 agrees at 12 bases. Germline lookup yields CDR1 KGHDR and CDR2 SFDVKD. Trimming at V came to 5 bases and at J to 4 bases, leaving 8 bases not matched to a gene. CDR3 length: 17 residues. CDR3 sequence: CATSGGQGAPGYNEQFF. As DNA, the CDR3 is TGTGCCACCAGTGGGGGACAGGGGGCCCCCGGATACAATGAGCAGTTCTTC.

The chain couples TRBV28 to TRBJ2-7; D ambiguous. CDR3 length equals 11 residues. Germline V CDR1 and CDR2: MDHEN, SYDVKM. Trimming shortened V by 6 bases and J by 1 base, and 4 bases separated the two germline ends. This chain's CDR3 is CASSSSYEQYF. CDR3 in DNA: TGTGCCAGCAGCAGTTCCTACGAGCAGTACTTC.

This clone was counted only a few times. This rearrangement joins TRBV5-4 to TRBJ1-1, with D perhaps TRBD1 (6 bases). The length of the CDR3 is 15 residues. CDR1 SGHNT and CDR2 YYREEE come from the germline V gene (reference sequence). Trimming pared 0 bases from V and 0 bases from J, leaving 9 bases between. The CDR3 bases are TGTGCCAGCAGCTTGGTTCAGGGGCTGAACACTGAAGCTTTCTTT. Translated: CASSLVQGLNTEAFF.

The chain combines TRBV7-2 with TRBJ1-1; D is unclear. This CDR3 has 13 residues. Germline CDR1 and CDR2: SGHTA and FQGNSA. Trimming pared 5 bases from V and 0 bases from J, leaving 7 bases between. The CDR3 region is CASSPSMNTEAFF. The CDR3 region has the DNA TGTGCCAGCAGCCCGAGCATGAACACTGAAGCTTTCTTT.

The V call is TRBV4-3, the J call TRBJ1-2; D gene ambiguous. Trimming removed 0 bases at V and 4 bases at J, with 9 bases between. The V gene's germline CDR1 is LGHNA and CDR2 YSLEER. This CDR3 is built from 14 residues. The CDR3 sequence is CASSQDTESYGYTF. The CDR3 coding sequence is TGCGCCAGCAGCCAAGATACGGAGTCCTATGGCTACACCTTC.

V and J are TRBV7-2 and TRBJ1-6; TRBD1 matches at 9 bases. The CDR3 totals 17 residues. Germline loops: CDR1 SGHTA, CDR2 FQGNSA. The junction had 10 bases not matched to a gene; V was cut back by 5 bases and J by 5 bases. In DNA, the CDR3 is TGTGCCAGCAGCAAGTGGGGGACAGGGAGCGATAATTCACCCCTCCACTTT. Translated, it gives CASSKWGTGSDNSPLHF.

The chain couples TRBV10-3 to TRBJ1-1; 8 nucleotides align to TRBD1. J lost 0 bases, V lost 3 bases, and 3 bases had no gene match. The CDR3 consists of 15 residues. Germline V CDR1 and CDR2: ENHRY, SYGVKD. The CDR3 sequence: CAISEVDRVNTEAFF. The CDR3, as DNA: TGTGCCATCAGTGAAGTGGACAGGGTGAACACTGAAGCTTTCTTT.

V and J are TRBV24-1 and TRBJ2-2; 11 nucleotides line up with TRBD1. The CDR3 runs to 19 residues. CDR1 is KGHDR and CDR2 is SFDVKD in the germline V gene. J gave up 1 base and V 3 bases, and 9 bases lay outside the gene matches. The CDR3 coding sequence is TGTGCCACCAGTGATAGAGGACAGGGGGCAACCAAGAACACCGGGGAGCTGTTTTTT. Translated, it gives CATSDRGQGATKNTGELFF.

The V call is TRBV19, the J call TRBJ1-1, with D perhaps matching TRBD1 (6 bases). The germline gives CDR1 LNHDA, CDR2 SQIVND (reference sequence). This CDR3 region has 14 residues. The V end was cut by 7 bases, the J end by 1 base, with 13 bases between. The CDR3 region is CASNADRTNTEAFF. The CDR3 DNA follows: TGTGCCAGTAACGCAGACAGGACGAACACTGAAGCTTTCTTT.

The V call is TRBV24-1, the J call TRBJ2-1, with 7 bases that match TRBD2. Germline lookup yields CDR1 KGHDR and CDR2 SFDVKD. Trimming cost V 2 bases and J 8 bases; bases outside gene matches: 8. This CDR3 is 15 amino acids long. CDR3 sequence: CATSDSGLNVDEQFF. The CDR3 DNA reads TGTGCCACCAGTGATTCGGGACTAAACGTCGATGAGCAGTTCTTC.

The chain has TRBV19 and TRBJ2-7; TRBD1 matches 9 bases. The V and J ends lost 6 bases and 3 bases, in that order; junction bases with no gene match: 12. The CDR3 contains 16 residues. CDR1 and CDR2 from the germline V gene are LNHDA and SQIVND (reference sequence). CDR3 residues: CASSSLKMDRGYEQYF. CDR3 nucleotide sequence: TGTGCCAGTAGCTCCCTCAAAATGGACAGGGGCTACGAGCAGTACTTC.